This TCR beta chain derives from a study of blood T cell repertoires in COVID-19. Study context: The origin of the acute and convalescent COVID-19 samples was the United States, Italy and Spain. Sample material is recorded as cDNA or gDNA derived from T cells, B-cell-depleted T cells, or PBMCs.

In the authors' methods: Estimation of nucleated cell counts relied on the amplification of reference gene primers. Assay used: immunoSEQ multiplex PCR; TCRdb lists only in-frame clones, some missing. The D gene and trimming were derived from the DNA, and the V and J assignments and clone size from that table. The repertoire has about 120,000 clones, 78% of them found once; the top ten carry 2.3%. The junction had 7 bases not matched to a gene; V was cut back by 5 bases and J by 7 bases. This CDR3 is built from 14 residues. The germline gives CDR1 MNHEY, CDR2 SVGAGI. V usage is TRBV6-5 and J usage is TRBJ1-5; 8 bases map to TRBD1. The sample comprised peripheral blood. The origin of this receptor is a man aged 70-80 years with acute or convalescent COVID-19. In nucleotides, the CDR3 is TGTGCCAGCAGTCCCGACAGGGGTACGCAGCCCCAGCATTTT. This encodes CASSPDRGTQPQHF.